These 24 T cell receptor beta chains originate from one sample sequenced in a study of CXCR3-negative and CXCR3-positive naive CD8 T cells. It was by 5' RACE with UMI labels that the TRB cDNA libraries were prepared. TCRdb re-called the 5' RACE reads, yielding one record per CDR3 amino acid sequence without DNA. The repertoire table contains approximately 88,000 distinct CDR3 sequences. Sequenced: naive CXCR3- CD8+ T cells from blood. Subset specified: CD45RO-CCR7+CD27+CD95- naive CD8+ T cells lacking CXCR3 (TNR3-). The receptors stem from a human donor in good health. Some clones in this sample may be carry-over from other donors' samples.

V gene TRBV12-3 or TRBV12-4 combines with J gene TRBJ2-7; TCRdb picks TRBD1, but there is no DNA to check that call. The CDR3 extends over 17 amino acids. This CDR3 is CASSSSRDRGLEYEQYF.

The V gene is TRBV29-1, the J gene TRBJ2-2; the D gene TCRdb calls, TRBD2, cannot be checked with no DNA. CDR3 length: 12 residues. The germline V gene encodes CDR1 SQVTM and CDR2 ANQGSEA. CDR3 loop: CSVSEGAGELFF.

The chain is built from TRBV28 and TRBJ2-3. This CDR3 spans 15 amino acids. Germline V gives CDR1 MDHEN, CDR2 SYDVKM. CDR3 protein: CASSLLDGSTDTQYF.

The chain recombines TRBV29-1 with TRBJ2-7. CDR3 length equals 12 residues. Germline V gene lookup returns CDR1 SQVTM and CDR2 ANQGSEA. The CDR3 spells CSVKTSTYEQYF.

This rearrangement joins TRBV6-6 to TRBJ2-1. The CDR3 runs 14 residues. Per germline, CDR1 MNHNY and CDR2 SVGAGI (reference sequence). This chain's CDR3 is CASSTRQENNEQFF.

J is TRBJ1-2 and V is TRBV4-3; TCRdb indicates TRBD1, and absent DNA this call remains unverified. The CDR3 consists of 16 residues. CDR1 and CDR2 from the germline V gene are LGHNA and YSLEER. Here the CDR3 reads CASSQDPDSRVFGYTF.

The V call is TRBV5-5, the J call TRBJ1-1; TCRdb returns TRBD1, unconfirmable since there is no DNA. Per germline, CDR1 SGHKS and CDR2 YYEKEE (reference sequence). The CDR3 sequence is 12 residues long. CDR3 region: CASSLPGTEAFF. The entire variable domain, with the rest obtained from reference TRBV5-5 and TRBJ1-1, is as follows: DAGVTQSPTHLIKTRGQQVTLRCSPISGHKSVSWYQQVLGQGPQFIFQYYEKEERGRGNFPDRFSARQFPNYSSELNVNALLLGDSALYLCASSLPGTEAFFGQGTRLTVV.

V usage is TRBV4-2 and J usage is TRBJ2-1. The germline V gene encodes CDR1 LGHNA and CDR2 YNFKEQ. The CDR3 sequence is 16 residues long. The CDR3 sequence is CASSQDLAIGYNEQFF.

The genes are TRBV25-1 and TRBJ2-1; TCRdb names TRBD2, which stays unverified in the absence of DNA. Germline lookup yields CDR1 MGHDK and CDR2 SYGVNS. The CDR3 covers 13 residues. The chain's CDR3 is CASGLAGGGEQFF.

This chain links TRBV5-6 with TRBJ2-2; TCRdb proposes TRBD2, but this gene call is untestable without DNA. CDR1 SGHDT and CDR2 YYEEEE come from the germline V gene. The CDR3 consists of 17 residues. This CDR3 is CASSLGPSGSITRELFF.

The chain has TRBV13 and TRBJ2-3; TCRdb picks TRBD2, but there is no DNA to check that call. Germline assignment: CDR1 PRHDT and CDR2 FYEKMQ (reference sequence). This CDR3 has 15 residues. Here the CDR3 reads CASSPGTSSTDTQYF.

The chain carries TRBV28 and TRBJ2-3; TCRdb outputs TRBD1, but without DNA this stays unchecked. CDR3 length: 15 amino acids. Looked up from germline, CDR1 is MDHEN and CDR2 is SYDVKM. CDR3 amino acids: CASSLDRDLTDTQYF.

V usage is TRBV28 and J usage is TRBJ2-1; TCRdb's D gene call, TRBD1, goes unchecked for lack of DNA. Germline values: CDR1 MDHEN, CDR2 SYDVKM. The CDR3 has 15 amino acids. CDR3 in amino acids: CASNTVIQGANEQFF.

This chain uses TRBV5-1 with TRBJ2-3; TCRdb calls TRBD1, which cannot be checked without DNA. Germline-derived CDR1 and CDR2 are SGHRS and YFSETQ. The CDR3 length is 16 residues. The CDR3 protein is CASSLALGALGDTQYF.

The chain joins TRBV28 to TRBJ2-1; TCRdb calls TRBD1, which cannot be checked without DNA. Germline assignment: CDR1 MDHEN and CDR2 SYDVKM. This CDR3 is built from 13 residues. The CDR3 sequence is CASSLGPGNEQFF.

J is TRBJ1-2 and V is TRBV7-8. The germline V gene has CDR1 SGHVS and CDR2 FQNEAQ. This CDR3 comprises 15 residues. CDR3 loop: CASSLGIGGNYGYTF.

The chain is built from TRBV7-9 and TRBJ2-1. Germline CDR1 is SEHNR and CDR2 is FQNEAQ (reference sequence). The CDR3 is 11 residues long. The CDR3 loop is CASSQDNEQFF.

The chain is built from TRBV28 and TRBJ2-1; checking the TCRdb D call of TRBD2 is not possible without DNA. Per germline, CDR1 MDHEN and CDR2 SYDVKM. The CDR3 is 14 amino acids. Here the CDR3 reads CASSWLADNNEQFF.

The CDR3 spells CASSWGSYNEQFF. The chain employs TRBV7-3 and TRBJ2-1. The CDR3 covers 13 residues. From germline, CDR1 is SGHTA and CDR2 FQGTGA.

This rearrangement joins TRBV29-1 to TRBJ2-3; checking the TCRdb D call of TRBD1 is not possible without DNA. Germline CDR1 SQVTM, CDR2 ANQGSEA. The CDR3 is made up of 14 amino acids. The CDR3 sequence: CSETRQGGTDTQYF.

The chain combines TRBV27 with TRBJ2-7. CDR1 MNHEY and CDR2 SMNVEV come from the germline V gene (reference sequence). There are 14 residues in the CDR3. The CDR3 region is CASSLRGFSYEQYF.

This sequence joins TRBV23-1 and TRBJ2-1. TRBV23-1 is an ORF for which the function is uncertain. The CDR3 extends over 17 amino acids. The CDR3 loop reads CASSQNYRRVSYNEQFF.

This chain uses TRBV20-1 with TRBJ2-7. The CDR3 extends over 13 amino acids. From germline, CDR1 is DFQATT and CDR2 SNEGSKA (reference sequence). CDR3 sequence: CSARVGTTYEQYF.

J is TRBJ2-1 and V is TRBV29-1; as DNA is missing, the TRBD2 call by TCRdb cannot be tested. The CDR3 extends over 14 amino acids. The germline V gene has CDR1 SQVTM and CDR2 ANQGSEA. The CDR3 sequence is CSFRGPSSYNEQFF.